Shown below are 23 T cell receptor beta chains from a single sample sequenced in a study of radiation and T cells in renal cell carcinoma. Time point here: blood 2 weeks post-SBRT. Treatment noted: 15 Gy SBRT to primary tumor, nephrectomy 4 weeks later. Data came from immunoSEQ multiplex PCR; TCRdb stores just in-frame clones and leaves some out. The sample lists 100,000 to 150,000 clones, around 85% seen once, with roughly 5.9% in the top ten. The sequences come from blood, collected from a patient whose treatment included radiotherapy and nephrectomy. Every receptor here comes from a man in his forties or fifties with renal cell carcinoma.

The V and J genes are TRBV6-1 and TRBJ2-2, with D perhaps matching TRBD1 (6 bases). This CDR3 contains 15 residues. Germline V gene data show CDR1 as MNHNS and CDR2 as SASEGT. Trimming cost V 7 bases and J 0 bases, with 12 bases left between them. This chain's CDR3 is CASIGQHANTGELFF. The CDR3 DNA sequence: TGTGCCAGCATCGGACAGCACGCGAACACCGGGGAGCTGTTTTTT.

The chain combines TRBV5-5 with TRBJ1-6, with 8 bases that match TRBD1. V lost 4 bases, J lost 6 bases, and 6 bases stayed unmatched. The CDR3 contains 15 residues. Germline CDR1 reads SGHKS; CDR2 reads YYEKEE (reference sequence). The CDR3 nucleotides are TGTGCCAGCAGCACCCGGGACAGGATTAATTCACCCCTCCACTTT. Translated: CASSTRDRINSPLHF.

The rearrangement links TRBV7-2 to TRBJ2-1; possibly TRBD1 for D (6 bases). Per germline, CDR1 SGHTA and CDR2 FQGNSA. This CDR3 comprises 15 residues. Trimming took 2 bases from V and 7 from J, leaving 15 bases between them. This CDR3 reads CASSLSRTAPNEQFF. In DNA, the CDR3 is TGTGCCAGCAGCTTATCGAGGACAGCCCCAAATGAGCAGTTCTTC.

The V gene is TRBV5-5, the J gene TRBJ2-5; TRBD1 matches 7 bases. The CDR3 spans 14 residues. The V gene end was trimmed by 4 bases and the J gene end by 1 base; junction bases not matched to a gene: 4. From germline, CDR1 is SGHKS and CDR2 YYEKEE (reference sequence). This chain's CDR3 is CASSAWDSQETQYF. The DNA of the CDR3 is TGTGCCAGCAGCGCGTGGGACAGCCAAGAGACCCAGTACTTC.

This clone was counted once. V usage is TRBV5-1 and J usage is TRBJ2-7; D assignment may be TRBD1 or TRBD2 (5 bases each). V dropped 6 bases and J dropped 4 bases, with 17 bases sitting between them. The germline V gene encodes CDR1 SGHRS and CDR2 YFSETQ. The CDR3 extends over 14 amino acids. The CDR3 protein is CASTEGPPKYEQYF. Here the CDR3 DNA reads TGCGCCAGCACCGAGGGGCCGCCCAAATACGAGCAGTACTTC.

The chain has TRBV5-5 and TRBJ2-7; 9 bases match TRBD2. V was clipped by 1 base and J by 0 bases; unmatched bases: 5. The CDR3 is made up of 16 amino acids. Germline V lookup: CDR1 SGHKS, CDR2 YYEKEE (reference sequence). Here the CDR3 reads CASSLTRTSASYEQYF. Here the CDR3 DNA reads TGTGCCAGCAGCTTGACCCGGACTAGCGCCTCCTACGAGCAGTACTTC. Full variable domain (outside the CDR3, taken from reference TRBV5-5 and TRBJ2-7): DAGVTQSPTHLIKTRGQQVTLRCSPISGHKSVSWYQQVLGQGPQFIFQYYEKEERGRGNFPDRFSARQFPNYSSELNVNALLLGDSALYLCASSLTRTSASYEQYFGPGTRLTVT.

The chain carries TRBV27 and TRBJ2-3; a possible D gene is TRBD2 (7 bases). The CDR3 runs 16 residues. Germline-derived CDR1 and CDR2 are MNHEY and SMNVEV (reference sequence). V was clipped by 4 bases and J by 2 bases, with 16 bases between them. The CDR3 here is CASSSLKGGDTDTQYF. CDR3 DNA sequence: TGTGCCAGCAGTTCCCTAAAGGGGGGGGACACAGATACGCAGTATTTT.

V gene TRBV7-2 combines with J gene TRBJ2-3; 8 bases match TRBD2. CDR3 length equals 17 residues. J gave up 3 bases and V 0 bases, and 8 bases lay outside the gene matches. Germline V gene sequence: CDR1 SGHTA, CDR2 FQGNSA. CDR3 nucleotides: TGTGCCAGCAGCTTAGCTCCGGGACTAGTAGGTACAGATACGCAGTATTTT. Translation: CASSLAPGLVGTDTQYF.

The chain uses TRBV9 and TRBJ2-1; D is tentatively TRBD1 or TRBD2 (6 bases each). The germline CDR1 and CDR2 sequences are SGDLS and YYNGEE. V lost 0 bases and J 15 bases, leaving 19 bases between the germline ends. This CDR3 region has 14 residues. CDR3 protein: CASSVDARGGRGFF. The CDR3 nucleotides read TGTGCCAGCAGCGTAGATGCGAGAGGGGGGCGCGGGTTCTTC. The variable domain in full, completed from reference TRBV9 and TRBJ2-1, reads DSGVTQTPKHLITATGQRVTLRCSPRSGDLSVYWYQQSLDQGLQFLIQYYNGEERAKGNILERFSAQQFPDLHSELNLSSLELGDSALYFCASSVDARGGRGFFGPGTRLTVL.

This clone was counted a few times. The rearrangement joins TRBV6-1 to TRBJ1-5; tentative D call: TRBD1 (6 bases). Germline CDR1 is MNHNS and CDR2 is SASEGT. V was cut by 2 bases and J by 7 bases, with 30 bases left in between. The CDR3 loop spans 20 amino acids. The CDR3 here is CASSESGGRTAWRFWQPQHF. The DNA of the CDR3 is TGTGCCAGCAGTGAAAGCGGGGGTCGGACAGCTTGGCGGTTTTGGCAGCCCCAGCATTTT.

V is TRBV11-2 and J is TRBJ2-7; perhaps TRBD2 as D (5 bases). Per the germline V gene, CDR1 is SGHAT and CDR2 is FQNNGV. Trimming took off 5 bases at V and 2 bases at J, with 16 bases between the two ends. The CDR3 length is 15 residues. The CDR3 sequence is CASSPTRVPPYEQYF. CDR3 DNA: TGTGCCAGCAGCCCTACGCGGGTCCCACCCTACGAGCAGTACTTC.

Here the CDR3 reads CSGGQSKAPEAFF. The DNA of the CDR3 is TGCAGCGGAGGACAGTCTAAGGCCCCTGAAGCTTTCTTT. The chain employs TRBV29-1 and TRBJ1-1; tentatively, D is TRBD1 (6 bases). This CDR3 has 13 residues. The V and J ends lost 7 bases and 6 bases respectively, with 18 bases between them. Germline V gene lookup returns CDR1 SQVTM and CDR2 ANQGSEA. The whole variable domain, remainder taken from reference TRBV29-1 and TRBJ1-1, is SAVISQKPSRDICQRGTSLTIQCQVDSQVTMMFWYRQQPGQSLTLIATANQGSEATYESGFVIDKFPISRPNLTFSTLTVSNMSPEDSSIYLCSGGQSKAPEAFFGQGTRLTVV.

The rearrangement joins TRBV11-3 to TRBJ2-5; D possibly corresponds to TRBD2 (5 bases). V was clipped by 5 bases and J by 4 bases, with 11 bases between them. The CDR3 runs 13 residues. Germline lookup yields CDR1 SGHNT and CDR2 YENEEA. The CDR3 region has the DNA TGTGCCAGCAGCCGCACCCGGGGAGAGACCCAGTACTTC. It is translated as CASSRTRGETQYF.

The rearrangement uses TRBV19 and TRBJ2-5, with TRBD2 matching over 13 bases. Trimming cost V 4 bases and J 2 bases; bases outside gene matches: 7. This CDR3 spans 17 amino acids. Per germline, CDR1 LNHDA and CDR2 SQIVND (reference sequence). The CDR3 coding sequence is TGTGCCAGTAGTAGGGGAACGGGACTAGCGGGGCAAGAGACCCAGTACTTC. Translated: CASSRGTGLAGQETQYF.

As DNA, the CDR3 is TGTGCCAGCTCACCAACGACGCCAAGCTCCTACGAGCAGTACTTC. As protein: CASSPTTPSSYEQYF. V usage is TRBV18 and J usage is TRBJ2-7; unclear D gene. Germline values: CDR1 KGHSH, CDR2 LQKENI. There are 15 residues in the CDR3. With 2 bases removed from V and 0 bases from J, the gap between germline ends came to 11 bases. The full variable domain, in which reference TRBV18 and TRBJ2-7 provide the parts outside the CDR3, is NAGVMQNPRHLVRRRGQEARLRCSPMKGHSHVYWYRQLPEEGLKFMVYLQKENIIDESGMPKERFSAEFPKEGPSILRIQQVVRGDSAAYFCASSPTTPSSYEQYFGPGTRLTVT.

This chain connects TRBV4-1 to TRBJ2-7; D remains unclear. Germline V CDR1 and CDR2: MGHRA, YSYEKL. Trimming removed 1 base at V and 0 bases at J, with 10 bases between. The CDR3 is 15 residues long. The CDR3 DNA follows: TGCGCCAGCAGCCAAGTCGAGGCAGGCTCCTACGAGCAGTACTTC. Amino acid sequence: CASSQVEAGSYEQYF.

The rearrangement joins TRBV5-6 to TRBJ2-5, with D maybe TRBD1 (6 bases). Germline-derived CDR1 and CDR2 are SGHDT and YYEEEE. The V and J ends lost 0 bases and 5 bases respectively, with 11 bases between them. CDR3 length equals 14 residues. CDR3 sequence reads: CASSLVGAGETQYF. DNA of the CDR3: TGTGCCAGCAGCTTGGTGGGGGCTGGGGAGACCCAGTACTTC.

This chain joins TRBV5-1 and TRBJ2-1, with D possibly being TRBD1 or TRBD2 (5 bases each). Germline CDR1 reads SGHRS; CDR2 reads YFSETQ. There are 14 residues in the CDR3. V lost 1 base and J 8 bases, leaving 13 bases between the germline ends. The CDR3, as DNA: TGCGCCAGCAGCTTGCGAGGGGAGTTGGATGAGCAGTTCTTC. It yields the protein CASSLRGELDEQFF.

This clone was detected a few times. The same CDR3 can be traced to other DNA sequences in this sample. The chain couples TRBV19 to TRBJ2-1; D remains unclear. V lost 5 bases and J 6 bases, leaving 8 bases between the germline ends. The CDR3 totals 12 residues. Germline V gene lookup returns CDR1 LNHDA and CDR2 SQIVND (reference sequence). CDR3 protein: CASSPGFNEQFF. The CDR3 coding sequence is TGTGCCAGTAGTCCCGGATTCAATGAGCAGTTCTTC.

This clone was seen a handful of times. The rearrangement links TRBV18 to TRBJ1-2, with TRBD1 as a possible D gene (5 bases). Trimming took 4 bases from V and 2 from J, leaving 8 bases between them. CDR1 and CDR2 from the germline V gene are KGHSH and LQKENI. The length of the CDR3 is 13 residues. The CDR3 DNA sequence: TGTGCCAGCTCACTCCGGGACAACTATGGCTACACCTTC. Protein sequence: CASSLRDNYGYTF.

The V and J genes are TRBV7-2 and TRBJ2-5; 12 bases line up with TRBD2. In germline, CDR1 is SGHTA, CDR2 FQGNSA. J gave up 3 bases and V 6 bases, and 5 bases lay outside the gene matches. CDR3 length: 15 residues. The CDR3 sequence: CASRSSSGGEETQYF. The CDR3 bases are TGTGCCAGCAGGTCCTCTAGCGGGGGGGAAGAGACCCAGTACTTC.

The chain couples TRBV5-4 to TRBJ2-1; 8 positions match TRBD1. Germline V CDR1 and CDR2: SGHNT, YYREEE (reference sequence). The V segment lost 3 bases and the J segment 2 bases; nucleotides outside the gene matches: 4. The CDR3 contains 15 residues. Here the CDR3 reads CASSWDRYPYNEQFF. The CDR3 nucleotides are TGTGCCAGCAGCTGGGACAGGTACCCCTACAATGAGCAGTTCTTC.

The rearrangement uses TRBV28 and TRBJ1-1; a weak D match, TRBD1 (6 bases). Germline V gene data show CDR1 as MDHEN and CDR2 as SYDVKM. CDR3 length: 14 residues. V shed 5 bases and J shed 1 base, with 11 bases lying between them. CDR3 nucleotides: TGTGCCAGCAGTCCCCCGACAGGGAACACTGAAGCTTTCTTT. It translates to CASSPPTGNTEAFF.